A selection of T cell receptor beta chains follows, all from one sample in a study of blood T cell repertoires in COVID-19. Sequencing was performed with immunoSEQ multiplex PCR; in TCRdb, only in-frame clones are kept and a portion is missing. The sample has 110,000 to 150,000 clones; over 75% are singletons. Material for sequencing was peripheral blood. These receptors originate from a man aged 50 or older with acute or convalescent COVID-19. Both conserved end residues are part of each CDR3. A D gene is named only where the DNA matches it firmly. Clone sizes are given selectively: once, few, many, or a class where the clone is expanded.

V: TRBV10-3
J: TRBJ1-3
size: -
D: -
CDR3: CAISESPEMKGNTIYF
DNA: TGTGCCATCAGTGAGTCGCCCGAGATGAAGGGAAACACCATATATTTT

V: TRBV10-3
J: TRBJ1-5
size: -
D: -
CDR3: CAISPTGTQYSNQPQHF
DNA: TGTGCCATCAGCCCTACCGGGACACAATATAGCAATCAGCCCCAGCATTTT

V: TRBV2
J: TRBJ1-1
size: -
D: -
CDR3: CASSPDRWTEAFF
DNA: TGTGCCAGCAGCCCCGACAGGTGGACTGAAGCTTTCTTT

V: TRBV13
J: TRBJ1-1
size: many
D: -
CDR3: CASRKGSDTEAFF
DNA: TGTGCCAGCAGGAAGGGGTCAGACACTGAAGCTTTCTTT

V: TRBV5-4
J: TRBJ2-1
size: -
D: TRBD2
CDR3: CASSPRGRDQFF
DNA: TGTGCCAGCAGCCCCCGGGGGAGGGATCAGTTCTTC

V: TRBV11-2
J: TRBJ2-7
size: -
D: TRBD2
CDR3: CASSLGLAGERGGYEQYF
DNA: TGTGCCAGCAGCTTAGGGCTAGCGGGAGAAAGGGGAGGGTACGAGCAGTACTTC

V: TRBV7-3
J: TRBJ2-3
size: -
D: TRBD2
CDR3: CASSPRGAGGTDTQYF
DNA: TGTGCCAGCAGCCCCCGTGGGGCGGGGGGCACAGATACGCAGTATTTT

V: TRBV4-1
J: TRBJ1-5
size: -
D: -
CDR3: CASSQGASSNQPQHF
DNA: TGCGCCAGCAGCCAAGGGGCAAGTAGCAATCAGCCCCAGCATTTT

V: TRBV10-1
J: TRBJ2-7
size: -
D: TRBD1
CDR3: CASSDGRGIGYEQYF
DNA: TGCGCCAGCAGTGATGGCAGGGGGATCGGGTACGAGCAGTACTTC

V: TRBV9
J: TRBJ2-7
size: -
D: TRBD2
CDR3: CASSALGREGRDEQYF
DNA: TGTGCCAGCAGCGCCCTTGGGCGGGAGGGCCGCGACGAGCAGTACTTC

V: TRBV6-6
J: TRBJ1-6
size: -
D: -
CDR3: CASSPLAESPLHF
DNA: TGTGCCAGCAGCCCACTAGCTGAATCACCCCTCCACTTT

V: TRBV27
J: TRBJ2-7
size: -
D: TRBD1
CDR3: CASSRDRGFSFSYEQYF
DNA: TGTGCCAGCAGTAGGGACAGGGGATTCAGTTTTTCCTACGAGCAGTACTTC

V: TRBV27
J: TRBJ2-7
size: -
D: -
CDR3: CASSWIGEATYEQYF
DNA: TGTGCCAGCAGTTGGATCGGTGAGGCAACGTACGAGCAGTACTTC

V: TRBV19
J: TRBJ2-5
size: -
D: TRBD2
CDR3: CACSASGGVSGETQYF
DNA: TGTGCCTGCTCGGCTAGCGGGGGGGTATCGGGAGAGACCCAGTACTTC

V: TRBV7-6
J: TRBJ2-5
size: -
D: TRBD2
CDR3: CASSVSGGAGETQYF
DNA: TGTGCCAGCAGCGTAAGCGGGGGGGCAGGAGAGACCCAGTACTTC

V: TRBV5-1
J: TRBJ1-2
size: -
D: -
CDR3: CASSLKGVGGYTF
DNA: TGCGCCAGCAGCTTGAAAGGGGTAGGAGGCTACACCTTC

V: TRBV5-4
J: TRBJ2-1
size: -
D: -
CDR3: CASTPGGLNEQFF
DNA: TGTGCCAGCACCCCCGGGGGGCTGAATGAGCAGTTCTTC

V: TRBV18
J: TRBJ1-1
size: -
D: -
CDR3: CASSPPMRFEAFF
DNA: TGTGCCAGCTCACCACCAATGAGGTTTGAAGCTTTCTTT

V: TRBV9
J: TRBJ2-1
size: -
D: TRBD2
CDR3: CASSPQREGLVEQFF
DNA: TGTGCCAGCAGCCCCCAGCGGGAGGGCCTCGTTGAGCAGTTCTTC

V: TRBV27
J: TRBJ1-1
size: once
D: -
CDR3: CATSPGEWNTEAFF
DNA: TGTGCCACCTCGCCCGGGGAATGGAACACTGAAGCTTTCTTT

V: TRBV19
J: TRBJ1-6
size: -
D: -
CDR3: CASSLNGQLSIGSPLHF
DNA: TGTGCCAGTAGTCTGAACGGACAGCTCTCTATTGGTTCACCCCTCCACTTT

V: TRBV6-5
J: TRBJ1-2
size: -
D: -
CDR3: CASSYGGNYGYTF
DNA: TGTGCCAGCAGTTACGGCGGGAACTATGGCTACACCTTC

V: TRBV13
J: TRBJ2-1
size: -
D: TRBD1
CDR3: CASSFGTGMFF
DNA: TGTGCCAGCAGCTTCGGGACAGGGATGTTCTTC

V: TRBV7-9
J: TRBJ1-1
size: -
D: -
CDR3: CASSVNQGVTEAFF
DNA: TGTGCCAGCAGCGTCAACCAGGGTGTAACTGAAGCTTTCTTT

V: TRBV3-1/TRBV3-2
J: TRBJ1-4
size: -
D: -
CDR3: CASSQERANEKLFF
DNA: TGTGCCAGCAGCCAAGAGAGGGCCAATGAAAAACTGTTTTTT

V: TRBV5-1
J: TRBJ2-7
size: -
D: TRBD2
CDR3: CASSLALGGGYEQYF
DNA: TGCGCCAGCAGCTTGGCCCTGGGGGGGGGCTACGAGCAGTACTTC

V: TRBV12-5
J: TRBJ2-3
size: -
D: -
CDR3: CASGLLTADTQYF
DNA: TGTGCTAGTGGTTTGCTCACGGCAGATACGCAGTATTTT

V: TRBV5-1
J: TRBJ2-7
size: -
D: TRBD1
CDR3: CASSVVRTGDADEQYF
DNA: TGCGCCAGCAGCGTCGTTAGGACAGGGGATGCGGACGAGCAGTACTTC

V: TRBV7-6
J: TRBJ2-7
size: -
D: -
CDR3: CASSLGGDEQYF
DNA: TGTGCCAGCAGCTTAGGGGGGGACGAGCAGTACTTC

V: TRBV5-1
J: TRBJ2-2
size: -
D: -
CDR3: CASSLAGDSGELFF
DNA: TGCGCCAGCAGCTTGGCGGGGGATTCCGGGGAGCTGTTTTTT

V: TRBV27
J: TRBJ2-3
size: -
D: TRBD1
CDR3: CASSVTGGFTDTQYF
DNA: TGTGCCAGCAGTGTGACAGGGGGCTTCACAGATACGCAGTATTTT

V: TRBV29-1
J: TRBJ1-2
size: few
D: -
CDR3: CSVEDPGLLGEDYGYTF
DNA: TGCAGCGTTGAAGATCCGGGATTGTTAGGGGAGGACTATGGCTACACCTTC

V: TRBV9
J: TRBJ1-3
size: -
D: -
CDR3: CASSPPGFSGNTIYF
DNA: TGTGCCAGCAGCCCCCCCGGTTTCTCTGGAAACACCATATATTTT

V: TRBV6-5
J: TRBJ1-6
size: -
D: -
CDR3: CASRVWGEDNSPLHF
DNA: TGTGCCAGCAGGGTATGGGGAGAAGATAATTCACCCCTCCACTTT

V: TRBV6-5
J: TRBJ1-6
size: -
D: -
CDR3: CASSPNRARNSPLHF
DNA: TGTGCCAGCAGTCCCAACAGGGCACGAAATTCACCCCTCCACTTT

V: TRBV6-1
J: TRBJ2-7
size: -
D: -
CDR3: CASSEIFRTSSYEQYF
DNA: TGTGCCAGCAGTGAAATTTTTAGGACAAGCTCCTACGAGCAGTACTTC

V: TRBV11-2
J: TRBJ2-4
size: -
D: TRBD2
CDR3: CASGPREGINIQYF
DNA: TGTGCCAGCGGACCCAGGGAGGGCATAAACATTCAGTACTTC

V: TRBV18
J: TRBJ2-7
size: -
D: -
CDR3: CASSRGRRGSYEQYF
DNA: TGTGCCAGCTCACGGGGACGTAGGGGGTCCTACGAGCAGTACTTC

V: TRBV27
J: TRBJ1-6
size: -
D: -
CDR3: CASSRTDNSPLHF
DNA: TGTGCCAGCAGTCGCACGGATAATTCACCCCTCCACTTT

V: TRBV7-9
J: TRBJ1-1
size: -
D: TRBD1
CDR3: CASSLGQMNTEAFF
DNA: TGTGCCAGCAGCTTGGGACAGATGAACACTGAAGCTTTCTTT

V: TRBV7-2
J: TRBJ1-2
size: -
D: -
CDR3: CASSFPGYGYTF
DNA: TGTGCCAGCAGCTTCCCCGGGTATGGCTACACCTTC

V: TRBV6-2/TRBV6-3
J: TRBJ2-1
size: -
D: -
CDR3: CASSLGGSTYNEQFF
DNA: TGTGCCAGCAGTCTCGGGGGTTCCACCTACAATGAGCAGTTCTTC

V: TRBV7-9
J: TRBJ2-2
size: once
D: TRBD1
CDR3: CASSLLTGANTGELFF
DNA: TGTGCCAGCAGCTTACTGACAGGGGCGAACACCGGGGAGCTGTTTTTT

V: TRBV3-1/TRBV3-2
J: TRBJ1-2
size: -
D: -
CDR3: CASSQGSGPVNYGYTF
DNA: TGTGCCAGCAGCCAAGGGTCAGGTCCAGTTAACTATGGCTACACCTTC

V: TRBV28
J: TRBJ2-1
size: -
D: TRBD2
CDR3: CASSLRGTSFYEQFF
DNA: TGTGCCAGCAGTCTTCGAGGGACTAGTTTCTATGAGCAGTTCTTC

V: TRBV27
J: TRBJ2-3
size: -
D: -
CDR3: CASSLSRSSSTDTQYF
DNA: TGTGCCAGCAGTTTATCGCGTAGCTCTAGCACAGATACGCAGTATTTT

V: TRBV10-2
J: TRBJ2-2
size: -
D: TRBD2
CDR3: CASSETSGGIGELFF
DNA: TGCGCCAGCAGTGAGACTAGCGGGGGTATCGGGGAGCTGTTTTTT

V: TRBV10-3
J: TRBJ2-7
size: -
D: -
CDR3: CAISESPGVYEQYF
DNA: TGTGCCATCAGTGAGTCCCCGGGAGTCTACGAGCAGTACTTC

V: TRBV7-8
J: TRBJ2-1
size: -
D: TRBD2
CDR3: CASSLVASGSSYNEQFF
DNA: TGTGCCAGCAGCTTAGTTGCTAGCGGGAGCTCCTACAATGAGCAGTTCTTC

V: TRBV28
J: TRBJ2-6
size: -
D: -
CDR3: CASRPGFSGANVLTF
DNA: TGTGCCAGCAGACCAGGGTTCTCTGGGGCCAACGTCCTGACTTTC

V: TRBV7-9
J: TRBJ1-1
size: few
D: -
CDR3: CASSPTGGPEAFF
DNA: TGTGCCAGCAGCCCAACCGGGGGGCCTGAAGCTTTCTTT

V: TRBV9
J: TRBJ1-1
size: -
D: -
CDR3: CASSASTGKNTEAFF
DNA: TGTGCCAGCAGCGCGAGTACCGGGAAGAACACTGAAGCTTTCTTT

V: TRBV6-6
J: TRBJ2-7
size: -
D: -
CDR3: CASAPGGYEQYF
DNA: TGTGCCAGCGCTCCCGGGGGCTACGAGCAGTACTTC

V: TRBV9
J: TRBJ2-7
size: -
D: TRBD1
CDR3: CASSAGTGGYEQYF
DNA: TGTGCCAGCAGTGCCGGGACAGGGGGCTACGAGCAGTACTTC

V: TRBV5-1
J: TRBJ2-1
size: -
D: TRBD2
CDR3: CASSEMTSGRALNEQFF
DNA: TGCGCCAGCAGCGAAATGACTAGCGGGAGGGCATTGAATGAGCAGTTCTTC